This entry lists 10 T cell receptor beta chains sequenced from one sample in a study of T cells after yellow fever vaccination. TCRdb reprocessed the 5' RACE reads via MiXCR and lists one record per CDR3 protein. The data hold roughly 340,000 distinct CDR3 sequences, with about 9.5% observed a single time. The material sequenced was PBMCs, taken on the day of the first yellow fever vaccination. The receptors were sampled from a young man who received the YFV17D yellow fever vaccine.

V usage is TRBV12-3 or TRBV12-4 and J usage is TRBJ2-1, with D perhaps given as TRBD1 or TRBD2 (5 bases each). The CDR3 length is 14 residues. Trimming left V 6 bases short and J 8 bases short, with 17 bases between. CDR3 protein: CASSHRDRGHEQFF. CDR3 coding DNA: TGTGCCAGCAGCCACCGGGACCGCGGGCATGAGCAGTTCTTC.

Written as DNA, the CDR3 is TGTGCCAGCAGTCGAACAGGGGTTGACGCTTTCTTT. Translated, it gives CASSRTGVDAFF. The rearrangement joins TRBV5-4 to TRBJ1-1; 7 bases are shared with TRBD1. The CDR3 extends over 12 amino acids. Trimming cost V 5 bases and J 11 bases; bases outside gene matches: 9. Germline assignment: CDR1 SGHNT and CDR2 YYREEE (reference sequence). Combining the CDR3 with reference TRBV5-4 and TRBJ1-1 gives the whole variable domain ETGVTQSPTHLIKTRGQQVTLRCSSQSGHNTVSWYQQALGQGPQFIFQYYREEENGRGNFPPRFSGLQFPNYSSELNVNALELDDSALYLCASSRTGVDAFFGQGTRLTVV.

Here the CDR3 reads CASSVASDTQYF. For the CDR3, the DNA is TGTGCCAGCAGCGTAGCTTCAGATACGCAGTATTTT. The rearrangement links TRBV9 to TRBJ2-3; no definite D call. The V gene's germline CDR1 is SGDLS and CDR2 YYNGEE. V was clipped by 0 bases and J by 4 bases, with 3 bases between them. This CDR3 comprises 12 residues.

This clonotype was seen more than once but under ten times. V and J are TRBV20-1 and TRBJ1-5; D uncertain. The germline V gene has CDR1 DFQATT and CDR2 SNEGSKA (reference sequence). The CDR3 loop spans 13 amino acids. The V and J ends lost 2 bases and 0 bases respectively, with 5 bases between them. This CDR3 is CSARIDSNQPQHF. DNA for the CDR3: TGCAGTGCTAGAATCGATAGCAATCAGCCCCAGCATTTT.

CDR3 nucleotides: TGCGCCAGCAGCCAAGGGAGGGCCAGAGTGAACACTGAAGCTTTCTTT. Protein sequence: CASSQGRARVNTEAFF. The rearrangement links TRBV4-1 to TRBJ1-1, with D unclear. Per the germline V gene, CDR1 is MGHRA and CDR2 is YSYEKL. Deletions cut 1 base from V and 0 bases from J, with 12 bases between. CDR3 length: 16 residues.

The chain recombines TRBV5-6 with TRBJ2-7; D possibly corresponds to TRBD2 (7 bases). CDR1 and CDR2 from the germline V gene are SGHDT and YYEEEE. The CDR3 sequence is 15 residues long. Trimming shortened V by 0 bases and J by 4 bases, and 14 bases separated the two germline ends. Here the CDR3 DNA reads TGTGCCAGCAGCTTGGTAGGGGGGGCGAAATACGAGCAGTACGTC. Translated, it gives CASSLVGGAKYEQYV.

The V call is TRBV7-2, the J call TRBJ2-2, with D tentatively TRBD1 (5 bases). The V and J ends lost 5 bases and 4 bases respectively, with 17 bases between them. The CDR3 is 16 residues long. CDR1 and CDR2 (germline): SGHTA, FQGNSA. The CDR3 DNA is TGTGCCAGCAGCCCATGGGGCAGGGCGAGCACCGGGGAGCTGTTTTTT. This gives the protein CASSPWGRASTGELFF.

This clonotype has a handful of counts. The V call is TRBV10-3, the J call TRBJ1-2; 11 bases agree with TRBD1. The V gene end was trimmed by 4 bases and the J gene end by 4 bases; junction bases not matched to a gene: 5. This CDR3 is 15 amino acids long. Germline-derived CDR1 and CDR2 are ENHRY and SYGVKD. CDR3 DNA sequence: TGTGCCATCAGTGGGACAGGGGGCCTCAGCTATGGCTACACCTTC. Amino acid sequence: CAISGTGGLSYGYTF.

This clonotype was seen a few times. The rearrangement joins TRBV7-9 to TRBJ2-1; tentatively, D is TRBD2 (6 bases). The V end was cut by 4 bases, the J end by 7 bases, with 11 bases between. CDR3 length: 13 amino acids. CDR1 and CDR2 (germline): SEHNR, FQNEAQ (reference sequence). The CDR3 spells CASSWRGLNEQFF. CDR3 in DNA: TGTGCCAGCAGCTGGCGGGGTCTGAATGAGCAGTTCTTC. Looking up the rest from reference TRBV7-9 and TRBJ2-1 gives the full variable domain: DTGVSQNPRHKITKRGQNVTFRCDPISEHNRLYWYRQTLGQGPEFLTYFQNEAQLEKSRLLSDRFSAERPKGSFSTLEIQRTEQGDSAMYLCASSWRGLNEQFFGPGTRLTVL.

This clonotype was detected ten times or more. The rearrangement links TRBV10-3 to TRBJ2-3, with TRBD2 identical over 10 bases. The CDR3 runs to 20 residues. Trimming took 4 bases from V and 1 from J; bases not matched to a gene: 17. CDR1 is ENHRY, CDR2 SYGVKD, per germline. The CDR3 DNA follows: TGTGCCATCAGTGTACCCCCCGGAGCGGGGGGGCCGTGGGGCACAGATACGCAGTATTTT. It codes for CAISVPPGAGGPWGTDTQYF.